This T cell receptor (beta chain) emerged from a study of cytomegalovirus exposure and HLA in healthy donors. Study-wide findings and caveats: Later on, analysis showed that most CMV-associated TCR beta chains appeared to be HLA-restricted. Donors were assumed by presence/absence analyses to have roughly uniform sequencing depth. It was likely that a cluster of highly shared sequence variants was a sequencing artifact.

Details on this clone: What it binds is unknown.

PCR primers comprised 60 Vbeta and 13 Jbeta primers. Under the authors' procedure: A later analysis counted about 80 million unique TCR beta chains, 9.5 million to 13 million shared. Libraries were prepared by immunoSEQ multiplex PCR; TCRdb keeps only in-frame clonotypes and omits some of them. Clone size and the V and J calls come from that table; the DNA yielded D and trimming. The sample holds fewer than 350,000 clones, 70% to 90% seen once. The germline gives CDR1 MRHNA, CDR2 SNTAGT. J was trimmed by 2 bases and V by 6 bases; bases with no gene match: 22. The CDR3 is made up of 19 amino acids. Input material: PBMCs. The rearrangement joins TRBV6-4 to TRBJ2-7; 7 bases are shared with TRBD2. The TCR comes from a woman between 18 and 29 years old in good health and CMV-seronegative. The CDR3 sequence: CASRPLRTARLAAPYEQYF. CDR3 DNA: TGTGCCAGCAGGCCCCTCAGGACGGCGAGGCTAGCGGCCCCCTACGAGCAGTACTTC.